What follows describes a single T cell receptor (beta chain). This sample was taken from a study of blood T cell repertoires in COVID-19. Cohort allocation depended upon clinical history that participants reported. A case of COVID-19 had been met by exposed participants within 2 weeks before study entry. In the authors' methods: Reference gene primer amplification gave nucleated cell count estimates. Measured with immunoSEQ multiplex PCR; TCRdb has only the in-frame clones, and not every one. V, J and clone size derive from that table, while D and trimming were established from the DNA sequence. The sample comprises under 300,000 clones, around 90% of which are singletons, and roughly 3% rests with the top ten. This receptor was taken from a woman in her thirties or forties who had been exposed to COVID-19. Sequenced sample: PBMCs or T cells enriched from blood (not recorded which).

The CDR3 DNA follows: TGTGCCAGCGGGGGGAGGGGAGGTGAGCAGTACTTC. Translation: CASGGRGGEQYF. The chain combines TRBV7-6 with TRBJ2-7; 7 bases line up with TRBD2. There are 12 residues in the CDR3. With V trimmed by 8 bases and J by 7 bases, 8 bases remained unmatched. Germline V gene sequence: CDR1 SGHVS, CDR2 FNYEAQ.